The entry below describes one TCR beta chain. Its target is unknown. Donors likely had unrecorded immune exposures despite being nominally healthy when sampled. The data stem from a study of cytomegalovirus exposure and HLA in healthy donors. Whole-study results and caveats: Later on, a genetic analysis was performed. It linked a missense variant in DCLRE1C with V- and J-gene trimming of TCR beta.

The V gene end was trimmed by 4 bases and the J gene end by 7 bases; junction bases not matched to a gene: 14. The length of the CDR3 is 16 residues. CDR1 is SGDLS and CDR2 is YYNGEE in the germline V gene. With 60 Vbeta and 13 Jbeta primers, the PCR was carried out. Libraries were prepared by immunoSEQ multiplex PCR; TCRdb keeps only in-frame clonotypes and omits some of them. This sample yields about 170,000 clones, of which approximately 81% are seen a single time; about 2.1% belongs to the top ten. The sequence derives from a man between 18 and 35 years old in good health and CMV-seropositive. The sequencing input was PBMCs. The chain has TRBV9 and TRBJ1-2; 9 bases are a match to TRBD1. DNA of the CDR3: TGTGCCAGCAGCCCCCGGACAGGGGAATCCGCTGGTGGCTACACCTTC. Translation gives CASSPRTGESAGGYTF.